Shown below are 21 T cell receptor beta chains from a single sample sequenced in a study of T cells after yellow fever vaccination. TCRdb called the 5' RACE reads again in MiXCR, with one record for every CDR3 protein. The sample has about 320,000 distinct CDR3 sequences, around 10% seen once. The sample in question was CD4+ T cells sorted from PBMCs, obtained 45 days after the yellow fever booster vaccination. All receptors come from a man aged 18-30 years who received the YFV17D yellow fever vaccine.

This clonotype has ten or more counts. The CDR3 reads CASSLLRQIGYTF. CDR3 DNA sequence: TGTGCCAGCAGCTTACTGCGGCAAATTGGCTACACCTTC. This chain connects TRBV7-8 to TRBJ1-2; the D is unclear. Germline CDR1 SGHVS, CDR2 FQNEAQ. V was cut by 2 bases and J by 7 bases, with 11 bases left in between. The CDR3 has 13 residues.

This clonotype was seen a handful of times. The rearrangement joins TRBV5-6 to TRBJ1-5; possible D gene TRBD1, 5 bases. CDR3 length: 16 amino acids. In germline, CDR1 is SGHDT, CDR2 YYEEEE. V gave up 2 bases and J gave up 6 bases, with 18 bases separating them. Here the CDR3 DNA reads TGTGCCAGCAGCTTCTGGGGCAGGGTAGTTTCTCAGCCCCAGCATTTT. As protein: CASSFWGRVVSQPQHF.

This clonotype was observed many times. The gene calls are TRBV20-1 and TRBJ2-7; the match to TRBD1 covers 7 bases. V gave up 3 bases and J gave up 0 bases; unmatched junction bases: 2. Germline-derived CDR1 and CDR2 are DFQATT and SNEGSKA (reference sequence). The CDR3 sequence is 13 residues long. The CDR3 here is CSARTGYSYEQYV. The CDR3 coding sequence is TGCAGTGCTAGGACAGGGTACTCCTACGAGCAGTACGTC.

This clonotype was recorded many times. V is TRBV7-2 and J is TRBJ1-5; unclear D gene. Trimming left V 4 bases short and J 5 bases short, with 9 bases between. CDR3 length equals 13 residues. Germline lookup yields CDR1 SGHTA and CDR2 FQGNSA. CDR3 protein: CASSSDRDQPQHF. The CDR3 region has the DNA TGTGCCAGCAGCTCGGACCGAGATCAGCCCCAGCATTTT.

This rearrangement joins TRBV28 to TRBJ1-1; D gene ambiguous. V lost 4 bases and J lost 4, with 7 bases in between. The CDR3 is 12 residues long. CDR1 is MDHEN, CDR2 SYDVKM, per germline. CDR3 residues: CASSSRATEAFF. CDR3 DNA: TGTGCCAGCAGTTCTCGGGCCACTGAAGCTTTCTTT.

This clonotype was counted many times. The chain joins TRBV9 to TRBJ2-3; D is possibly TRBD1 or TRBD2 (5 bases each). Germline V lookup: CDR1 SGDLS, CDR2 YYNGEE. There are 17 residues in the CDR3. The ends were cut back, 0 bases at V and 2 bases at J, with 16 bases in the middle. The CDR3, as DNA: TGTGCCAGCAGCGTAGAACGGGGCAGGGCGGCCACAGATACGCAGTATTTT. It specifies CASSVERGRAATDTQYF.

This clonotype appeared many times. The chain carries TRBV12-3 or TRBV12-4 and TRBJ2-1, with 9 bases identical to TRBD2. Trimming cost V 5 bases and J 7 bases; bases outside gene matches: 15. The CDR3 extends over 17 amino acids. The CDR3 is CASSTPGGSGGRNEQFF. In DNA, the CDR3 is TGTGCCAGCAGTACACCGGGGGGAAGCGGGGGGCGAAATGAGCAGTTCTTC.

This clonotype was observed a few times. This rearrangement joins TRBV5-5 to TRBJ2-7; no clear D. The CDR3 totals 15 residues. CDR1 SGHKS and CDR2 YYEKEE come from the germline V gene (reference sequence). Trimming stripped 2 bases from V and 0 bases from J, with 12 bases between. The CDR3 is CASSLSGPSSYEQYF. CDR3 DNA: TGTGCCAGCAGCTTATCGGGCCCGAGCTCCTACGAGCAGTACTTC.

Only a few counts were recorded for this clonotype. The chain joins TRBV6-5 to TRBJ2-3; TRBD2 agrees at 10 bases. J gave up 4 bases and V 8 bases, and 9 bases lay outside the gene matches. Per germline, CDR1 MNHEY and CDR2 SVGAGI. This CDR3 has 15 amino acids. CDR3 protein: CASSGSGGKSDTQYF. DNA for the CDR3: TGTGCCAGCTCCGGTAGCGGGGGGAAATCAGATACGCAGTATTTT.

The chain joins TRBV28 to TRBJ2-7, with D perhaps assigned TRBD1 or TRBD2 (7 bases each). The CDR3 is 14 residues long. Trimming stripped 5 bases from V and 2 bases from J, with 13 bases between. The V gene's germline CDR1 is MDHEN and CDR2 SYDVKM. The CDR3 bases are TGTGCCAGCAGTCCAGCGGGACAGCCCTACGAGCAGTACGTC. Its protein is CASSPAGQPYEQYV.

The sample holds a few counts of this clonotype. The chain is built from TRBV7-9 and TRBJ2-7; possible D gene TRBD2, 5 bases. Trimming pared 2 bases from V and 7 bases from J, leaving 12 bases between. CDR3 length equals 13 residues. The germline V gene has CDR1 SEHNR and CDR2 FQNEAQ (reference sequence). This CDR3 reads CASSLWSGGEQYV. CDR3 DNA: TGTGCCAGCAGCTTATGGTCCGGCGGGGAGCAGTACGTC.

This clonotype was counted ten times or more. J is TRBJ2-7 and V is TRBV7-2; 9 nucleotides align to TRBD1. CDR3 length: 15 residues. Germline-derived CDR1 and CDR2 are SGHTA and FQGNSA. The V gene end was trimmed by 1 base and the J gene end by 4 bases; junction bases not matched to a gene: 5. The CDR3 sequence: CASSLVQGAQYEQYF. CDR3 DNA: TGTGCCAGCAGCTTAGTACAGGGGGCGCAGTACGAGCAGTACTTC. Combining the CDR3 with reference TRBV7-2 and TRBJ2-7 gives the whole variable domain GAGVSQSPSNKVTEKGKDVELRCDPISGHTALYWYRQSLGQGLEFLIYFQGNSAPDKSGLPSDRFSAERTGGSVSTLTIQRTQQEDSAVYLCASSLVQGAQYEQYFGPGTRLTVT.

The gene calls are TRBV6-2 or TRBV6-3 and TRBJ2-7, with 16 bases lining up with TRBD2. V lost 5 bases to trimming and J lost 5 bases; unmatched junction nucleotides: 12. The CDR3 extends over 18 amino acids. In germline, CDR1 is MNHEY, CDR2 SVGEGT. The CDR3 loop is CASSHPGTSGGAAHEQYF. CDR3 DNA: TGTGCCAGCAGTCACCCCGGGACTAGCGGGGGGGCTGCCCACGAGCAGTACTTC.

This chain connects TRBV27 to TRBJ2-1; 8 bases agree with TRBD2. The CDR3 is made up of 12 amino acids. Germline V lookup: CDR1 MNHEY, CDR2 SMNVEV (reference sequence). The CDR3 coding sequence is TGTACGAGCGGGGGAGTCTACAATGAGCAGTTCTTC. It encodes CTSGGVYNEQFF.

This clonotype was observed at least ten times. This chain links TRBV4-3 with TRBJ2-7; D is unresolved. CDR3 length equals 14 residues. The germline V gene encodes CDR1 LGHNA and CDR2 YSLEER. Trimming removed 1 base from V and 4 bases from J, with 11 bases in between. The CDR3 coding sequence is TGCGCCAGCAGCCAAGCCCACGGCTTATACGAGCAGTACTTC. Protein sequence: CASSQAHGLYEQYF.

This clonotype was seen at least ten times. The gene calls are TRBV7-2 and TRBJ2-4; D ambiguous. V was clipped by 6 bases and J by 2 bases, with 11 bases between them. This CDR3 has 14 residues. CDR1 is SGHTA, CDR2 FQGNSA, per germline. In DNA, the CDR3 is TGTGCCAGCAGTTACAGTATCTCCAAAAACATTCAGTACTTC. Amino acids: CASSYSISKNIQYF.

The V call is TRBV4-3, the J call TRBJ1-2, with D unclear. The germline gives CDR1 LGHNA, CDR2 YSLEER. V lost 3 bases to trimming and J lost 4 bases, with 21 bases between them. CDR3 size: 17 residues. CDR3 coding DNA: TGCGCCAGCAGCCAGGGAGACGTCTTAATCGGTGGCTATGGCTACACCTTC. This encodes CASSQGDVLIGGYGYTF.

This chain uses TRBV7-3 with TRBJ1-1, with unresolved D. The germline V and J ends were trimmed by 4 bases and 1 base, with 7 bases remaining between them. The CDR3 runs to 13 residues. Germline loops: CDR1 SGHTA, CDR2 FQGTGA. The CDR3 coding sequence is TGTGCCAGCAGCTCCCGCCCGAACACTGAAGCTTTCTTT. Its protein is CASSSRPNTEAFF.

This clonotype was seen only a few times. The V and J genes are TRBV5-1 and TRBJ2-2; no reliable D call. This CDR3 is built from 14 residues. Germline V gives CDR1 SGHRS, CDR2 YFSETQ. The V end was cut by 4 bases, the J end by 5 bases, with 12 bases between. Written as DNA, the CDR3 is TGCGCCAGCAGCCAGTTACATCTGACCGGGGAGCTGTTTTTT. It is translated as CASSQLHLTGELFF.

This clonotype was detected many times. J is TRBJ1-1 and V is TRBV3-1, with D possibly being TRBD1 (6 bases). Trimming shortened V by 5 bases and J by 9 bases, and 13 bases separated the two germline ends. The CDR3 has 12 amino acids. From germline, CDR1 is LGHDT and CDR2 YNNKEL (reference sequence). This chain's CDR3 is CASSSRDNQAFF. CDR3 nucleotides: TGTGCCAGCAGCTCTCGGGACAACCAAGCTTTCTTT.

J is TRBJ2-1 and V is TRBV24-1; 9 bases match TRBD1. CDR3 length: 17 amino acids. Trimming removed 3 bases from V and 7 bases from J; junction bases left unmatched: 12. The germline CDR1 and CDR2 sequences are KGHDR and SFDVKD. Written as DNA, the CDR3 is TGTGCCACCAGTGATCCCTTTTCGGGACAGGGCGAGAATGAGCAGTTCTTC. Amino acids: CATSDPFSGQGENEQFF.